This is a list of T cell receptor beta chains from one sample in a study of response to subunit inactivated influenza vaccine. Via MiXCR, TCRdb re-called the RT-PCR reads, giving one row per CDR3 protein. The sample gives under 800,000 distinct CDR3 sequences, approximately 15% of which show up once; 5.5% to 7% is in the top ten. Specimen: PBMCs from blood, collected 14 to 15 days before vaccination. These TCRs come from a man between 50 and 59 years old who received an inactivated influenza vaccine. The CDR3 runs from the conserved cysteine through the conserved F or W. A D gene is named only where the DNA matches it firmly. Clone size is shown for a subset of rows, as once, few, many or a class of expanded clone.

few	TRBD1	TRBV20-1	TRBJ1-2	CSASARTGLTNYGYTF	TGCAGTGCTAGCGCTCGGACAGGGCTAACTAACTATGGCTACACCTTC
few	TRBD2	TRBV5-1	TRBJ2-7	CASSPRGDYEQYF	TGCGCCAGCAGCCCCCGGGGGGACTACGAGCAGTACTTC
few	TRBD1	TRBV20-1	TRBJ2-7	CSAGRTGGVDEQYF	TGCAGTGCTGGCAGGACAGGGGGCGTCGACGAGCAGTACTTC
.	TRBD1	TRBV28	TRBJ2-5	CASSRTGGLVETQYF	TGTGCCAGCAGTCGCACAGGGGGCCTGGTGGAGACCCAGTACTTC
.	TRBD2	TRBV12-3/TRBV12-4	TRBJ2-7	CASSEGREYEQYF	TGTGCCAGCAGTGAAGGGAGGGAATACGAGCAGTACTTC
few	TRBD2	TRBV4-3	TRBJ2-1	CASSQDSGGRNEQFF	TGCGCCAGCAGCCAAGATTCGGGGGGGCGTAATGAGCAGTTCTTC
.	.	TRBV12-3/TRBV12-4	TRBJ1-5	CASRPTGRGNQPQHF	TGTGCCAGCAGGCCTACAGGGAGGGGAAATCAGCCCCAGCATTTT
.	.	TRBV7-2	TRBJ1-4	CASSLTWGVTNEKLFF	TGTGCCAGCAGTCTAACGTGGGGAGTCACTAATGAAAAACTGTTTTTT
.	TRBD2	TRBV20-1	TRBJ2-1	CSANPLSGSSYNEQFF	TGCAGTGCTAATCCACTAAGCGGGAGCTCCTACAATGAGCAGTTCTTC
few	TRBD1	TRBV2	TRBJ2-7	CASSEAQGAEQYF	TGTGCCAGCAGTGAAGCCCAGGGGGCCGAGCAGTACTTC
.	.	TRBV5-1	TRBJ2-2	CASSFDGANTGELFF	TGCGCCAGCAGCTTTGATGGCGCCAACACCGGGGAGCTGTTTTTT
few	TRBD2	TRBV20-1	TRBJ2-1	CSARTSGTHEQFF	TGCAGTGCGAGAACTAGCGGGACTCATGAGCAGTTCTTC
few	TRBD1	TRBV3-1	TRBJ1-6	CASSLRQGGSPLHF	TGTGCCAGCAGCCTCCGACAGGGAGGTTCACCCCTCCACTTT
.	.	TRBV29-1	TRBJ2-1	CSADRGLEQFF	TGCAGCGCTGACCGGGGGTTGGAGCAGTTCTTC
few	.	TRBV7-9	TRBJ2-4	CASSTRQAKNIQYF	TGTGCCAGCAGCACCCGACAGGCCAAAAACATTCAGTACTTC
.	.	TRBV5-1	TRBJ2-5	CASSLRQGGNQETQYF	TGCGCCAGCAGCTTGAGGCAGGGGGGAAACCAAGAGACCCAGTACTTC
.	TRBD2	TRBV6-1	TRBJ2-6	CASTPAGGDTGANVLTF	TGTGCCAGCACCCCCGCGGGAGGGGATACTGGGGCCAACGTCCTGACTTTC
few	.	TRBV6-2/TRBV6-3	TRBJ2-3	CASSYSIPQGKDPDTQYF	TGTGCCAGCAGTTACTCGATCCCGCAGGGGAAAGACCCAGATACGCAGTATTTT
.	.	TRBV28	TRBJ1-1	CASSFSRGAFF	TGTGCCAGCAGTTTCAGTAGGGGAGCTTTCTTT
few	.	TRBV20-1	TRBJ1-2	CSARGGLGGYTF	TGCAGTGCTAGGGGGGGCCTCGGGGGCTACACCTTC
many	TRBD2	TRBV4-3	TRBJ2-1	CASSQELAGGKNEQFF	TGCGCCAGCAGCCAAGAATTAGCGGGAGGGAAAAATGAGCAGTTCTTC
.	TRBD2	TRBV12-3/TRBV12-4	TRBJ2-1	CASRKGLAGVYNEQFF	TGTGCCAGCAGAAAGGGACTAGCGGGGGTTTACAATGAGCAGTTCTTC
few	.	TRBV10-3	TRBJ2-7	CAISRTAYEQYF	TGTGCCATCAGCAGAACGGCCTACGAGCAGTACTTC
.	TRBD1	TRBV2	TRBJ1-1	CASSGQGSGATEAFF	TGTGCCAGCAGCGGACAGGGGTCGGGGGCCACTGAAGCTTTCTTT
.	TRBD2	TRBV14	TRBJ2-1	CASRRGLDPYNEQFF	TGTGCCAGCAGGCGAGGACTAGACCCCTACAATGAGCAGTTCTTC
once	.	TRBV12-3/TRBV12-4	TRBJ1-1	CASSTRRTVTNTEAFF	TGTGCCAGCAGTACTAGACGGACGGTGACGAACACTGAAGCTTTCTTT
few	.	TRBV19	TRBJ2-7	CASSILGSGYEQYF	TGTGCCAGTAGTATCTTGGGGAGTGGCTACGAGCAGTACTTC
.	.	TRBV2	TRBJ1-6	CASRNSYGGSPLHF	TGTGCCAGCAGGAACAGTTACGGCGGGTCACCCCTCCACTTT
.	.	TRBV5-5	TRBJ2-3	CASSGDLDTQYF	TGTGCCAGCAGCGGAGACTTAGATACGCAGTATTTT
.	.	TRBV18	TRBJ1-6	CASSIAGSSYNSPLHF	TGTGCCAGCTCCATTGCAGGGAGCTCCTATAATTCACCCCTCCACTTT
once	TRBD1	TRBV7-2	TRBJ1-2	CASTPTGDYGYTF	TGTGCCAGCACCCCTACAGGGGACTATGGCTACACCTTC
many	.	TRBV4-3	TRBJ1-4	CASSQELRDQVFF	TGCGCCAGCAGCCAAGAACTGCGTGATCAGGTGTTTTTT
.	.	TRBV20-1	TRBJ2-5	CSARLAGRGETQYF	TGCAGTGCTAGACTTGCGGGGAGGGGGGAGACCCAGTACTTC
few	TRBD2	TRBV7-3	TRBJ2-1	CASSRSGGTSYNEQFF	TGTGCCAGCAGCCGTAGCGGGGGAACGTCCTACAATGAGCAGTTCTTC
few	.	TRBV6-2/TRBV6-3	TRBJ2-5	CAATRTYQETQYF	TGTGCCGCCACCAGAACGTACCAAGAGACCCAGTACTTC
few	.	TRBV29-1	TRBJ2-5	CSVRNQKTQYF	TGCAGCGTCAGGAATCAGAAGACCCAGTACTTC
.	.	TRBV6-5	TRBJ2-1	CASSYTDSYNEQFF	TGTGCCAGCAGTTACACCGACAGCTACAATGAGCAGTTCTTC